What follows describes a single T cell receptor (beta chain). In TCRdb, the 5' RACE reads were re-called with MiXCR into one record per CDR3 protein. The sample consists of over 15,000 distinct CDR3 sequences, approximately 20% of them appearing once. The data originate from a study of T-cell memory formation after mild COVID-19. The V end was cut by 2 bases, the J end by 10 bases, with 9 bases between. The CDR3 has 12 residues. The rearrangement joins TRBV12-3 or TRBV12-4 to TRBJ2-1; possible D gene TRBD2, 6 bases. The specimen was PBMCs or a T cell subset sorted from them (not recorded which). The receptor's source is a man aged 18 to 30 who had mild COVID-19 (a few samples of this study predate the infection). Cell type and time point are not known. CDR3 amino acids: CASSLWSGEQFF. The CDR3 DNA sequence: TGTGCCAGCAGTTTATGGAGCGGGGAGCAGTTCTTC.